This T cell receptor (beta chain) emerged from a study of T-cell reconstitution after alpha-beta-depleted transplantation in children. General study findings and limits: The study traced high day-60 TCRbeta diversity in some patients to surviving recipient T cells and thymic progenitors. Hyperexpanded clones declined; after one year, newly produced T cells mostly supplied diversity. Expanded graft clones, several hundred of them, were reportedly the source of alpha-beta T cells about two months after transplant.

Unique molecular identifiers were used to barcode this TCRbeta library. Using its own MiXCR run on the PCR reads, TCRdb lists one record per CDR3 protein. The sample has some 200,000 distinct CDR3 sequences; under 8.5% are singletons. Trimming removed 3 bases from V and 6 bases from J, with 11 bases in between. Germline V lookup: CDR1 MNHEY, CDR2 SVGAGI. The CDR3 consists of 14 residues. In its sample, this clonotype was seen many times. Its antigen is not known. The receptor comes from a male patient between 2 and 10 years old who had a stem cell transplant for acute myeloid leukemia, so the T cells may come from the graft donor. The chain employs TRBV6-5 and TRBJ2-2, with D possibly matching TRBD2 (5 bases). Sequences were derived from PBMCs, mostly from graft donor cells, sampled 360 days after TCRalphabeta/CD19-depleted stem cell transplant. As DNA, the CDR3 is TGTGCCAGCAGTTATGTGAGGGATCCCGGGGAGCTGTTTTTT. It encodes CASSYVRDPGELFF.